The rows below give T cell receptor beta chains drawn from one sample of a study of blood T cell repertoires in COVID-19. Sequencing used immunoSEQ multiplex PCR; TCRdb keeps in-frame clones, though not all of them. The repertoire has 200,000 to 300,000 clones, 80% to 90% of them found once; the top ten carry about 3.1%. Sequences were obtained from PBMCs or T cells enriched from blood (not recorded which). The receptors shown here come from a middle-aged woman who had been exposed to COVID-19. Each CDR3 is given with its conserved first and last residue. Each record gives: CDR3 protein, CDR3 DNA, clone size, D gene, J gene, V gene. D genes are given only for firm matches. Some rows mark clone size as missing; the rest say once, few, many or name a class of expanded clone.

CDR3: CATSKLRASGGAEQYF
DNA: TGTGCCACCAGCAAGCTCCGGGCTAGCGGGGGGGCCGAGCAGTACTTC
size: .
D: TRBD2
J: TRBJ2-7
V: TRBV15

CDR3: CATSRPPLVGIYGYTF
DNA: TGTGCCACCAGCAGACCGCCGTTGGTTGGCATCTATGGCTACACCTTC
size: .
D: .
J: TRBJ1-2
V: TRBV15

CDR3: CASSSPGERNTEAFF
DNA: TGTGCCAGCAGTTCCCCGGGGGAAAGGAACACTGAAGCTTTCTTT
size: .
D: .
J: TRBJ1-1
V: TRBV6-2/TRBV6-3

CDR3: CASSRDSRPYGYTF
DNA: TGTGCCAGCAGCCGGGACAGCAGACCCTATGGCTACACCTTC
size: once
D: TRBD1
J: TRBJ1-2
V: TRBV5-1

CDR3: CATSELAGRGSYNEQFF
DNA: TGTGCCACCAGTGAGTTGGCAGGTAGGGGCTCCTACAATGAGCAGTTCTTC
size: .
D: .
J: TRBJ2-1
V: TRBV24-1

CDR3: CSASNSLNIQYF
DNA: TGCAGTGCTAGTAACAGTTTAAACATTCAGTACTTC
size: .
D: .
J: TRBJ2-4
V: TRBV20-1

CDR3: CASSLGAHWYF
DNA: TGTGCCAGCAGTTTAGGGGCCCATTGGTACTTC
size: .
D: .
J: TRBJ2-5
V: TRBV12-3/TRBV12-4

CDR3: CAAQDGRYNSPLHF
DNA: TGTGCCGCGCAGGACGGGAGATATAATTCACCCCTCCACTTT
size: .
D: .
J: TRBJ1-6
V: TRBV19

CDR3: CASSQEHTYNEQFF
DNA: TGCGCCAGCAGCCAAGAACACACCTACAATGAGCAGTTCTTC
size: .
D: .
J: TRBJ2-1
V: TRBV4-3

CDR3: CASSYIEGTANEKLFF
DNA: TGTGCCAGCAGTTACATTGAAGGGACAGCGAATGAAAAACTGTTTTTT
size: .
D: TRBD1
J: TRBJ1-4
V: TRBV6-2/TRBV6-3

CDR3: CASSEATTSYEQFF
DNA: TGTGCCAGCAGTGAAGCGACGACTAGTTATGAGCAGTTCTTC
size: once
D: .
J: TRBJ2-1
V: TRBV2

CDR3: CASHQGTNTGELFF
DNA: TGTGCCAGCCATCAGGGGACAAACACCGGGGAGCTGTTTTTT
size: few
D: .
J: TRBJ2-2
V: TRBV7-9

CDR3: CASSGQGAVLNTEAFF
DNA: TGTGCCAGCAGCGGACAGGGGGCGGTCCTGAACACTGAAGCTTTCTTT
size: .
D: TRBD1
J: TRBJ1-1
V: TRBV7-3

CDR3: CASNWDRNSPLHF
DNA: TGTGCCAGCAACTGGGACAGGAATTCACCCCTCCACTTT
size: .
D: TRBD1
J: TRBJ1-6
V: TRBV6-5

CDR3: CASSGRTGSTDTQYF
DNA: TGTGCCAGCAGCGGGCGGACAGGGAGCACAGATACGCAGTATTTT
size: .
D: TRBD1
J: TRBJ2-3
V: TRBV27

CDR3: CASSGGRDWNYGYTF
DNA: TGCGCCAGCAGTGGTGGCCGGGACTGGAACTATGGCTACACCTTC
size: .
D: .
J: TRBJ1-2
V: TRBV10-1

CDR3: CASSDSGPFMQPQHF
DNA: TGTGCCAGCAGTGATAGCGGTCCGTTCATGCAGCCCCAGCATTTT
size: .
D: .
J: TRBJ1-5
V: TRBV2